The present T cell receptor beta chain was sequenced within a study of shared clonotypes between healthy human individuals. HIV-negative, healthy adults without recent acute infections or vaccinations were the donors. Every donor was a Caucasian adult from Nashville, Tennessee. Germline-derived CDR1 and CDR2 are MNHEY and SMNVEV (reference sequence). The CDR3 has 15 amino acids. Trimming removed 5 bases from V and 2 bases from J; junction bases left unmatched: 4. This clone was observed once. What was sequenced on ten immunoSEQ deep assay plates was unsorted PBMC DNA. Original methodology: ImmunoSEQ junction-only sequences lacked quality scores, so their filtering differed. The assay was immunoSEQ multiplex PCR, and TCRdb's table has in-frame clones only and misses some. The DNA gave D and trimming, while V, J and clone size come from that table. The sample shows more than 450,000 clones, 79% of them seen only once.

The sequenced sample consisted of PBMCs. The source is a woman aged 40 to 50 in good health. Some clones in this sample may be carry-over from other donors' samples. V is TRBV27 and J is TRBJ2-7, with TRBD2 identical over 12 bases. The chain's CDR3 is CASSPRLAGAYEQYF. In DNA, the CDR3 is TGTGCCAGCAGTCCCCGACTAGCGGGAGCCTACGAGCAGTACTTC.